These 28 T cell receptor beta chains share one sample of origin, sequenced in a study of shared clonotypes between healthy human individuals. TCRdb's copy holds only in-frame clones and misses some; the assay was immunoSEQ multiplex PCR. This table holds a few million clones, 85% to 95% found once. The sequenced material came from naive CD4+ T cells sorted from blood. As to subset: CD45RA+ positively selected. The receptors here all came from a man aged 18 to 35 in good health.

This chain connects TRBV6-1 to TRBJ1-2; weak D call: TRBD1 (6 bases). The V gene lost 6 bases and the J gene lost 7 bases, with 18 bases spanning the gap. This CDR3 is 14 amino acids long. In germline, CDR1 is MNHNS, CDR2 SASEGT. This CDR3 reads CASRGTGFSSGYTF. Written as DNA, the CDR3 is TGTGCCAGCAGGGGTACAGGGTTCTCCTCTGGCTACACCTTC.

DNA for the CDR3: TGTGCCAGCAGTGAACAGGGAAAACTGTTTTTT. It codes for CASSEQGKLFF. This rearrangement joins TRBV6-5 to TRBJ1-4, with D tentatively TRBD1 (6 bases). The ends were cut back, 5 bases at V and 10 bases at J, with 8 bases in the middle. There are 11 residues in the CDR3. Germline V gives CDR1 MNHEY, CDR2 SVGAGI.

The chain is built from TRBV19 and TRBJ2-7; TRBD1 might be the D (6 bases). This CDR3 is built from 12 residues. Trimming pared 6 bases from V and 3 bases from J, leaving 9 bases between. Germline V gene data show CDR1 as LNHDA and CDR2 as SQIVND (reference sequence). DNA for the CDR3: TGTGCCAGTAGCAAACAGGGCTACGAGCAGTACTTC. Translating gives CASSKQGYEQYF.

This clone was counted once. The chain links TRBV15 to TRBJ2-5, with 11 bases aligning to TRBD2. The germline CDR1 and CDR2 sequences are LNHNV and YYDKDF (reference sequence). This CDR3 is built from 17 residues. V gave up 1 base and J gave up 1 base; unmatched junction bases: 5. The DNA of the CDR3 is TGTGCCACCAGCAGAGGTAGCGGGGGGGATTCCCAAGAGACCCAGTACTTC. Its translation: CATSRGSGGDSQETQYF.

The rearrangement links TRBV5-1 to TRBJ2-6; 10 nucleotides agree with TRBD1. This CDR3 has 18 residues. Germline V CDR1 and CDR2: SGHRS, YFSETQ. The junction had 10 bases not matched to a gene; V was cut back by 3 bases and J by 4 bases. The CDR3 spells CASSWRDRGPSGANVLTF. CDR3 nucleotides: TGCGCCAGCAGCTGGCGGGACAGGGGTCCCTCAGGGGCCAACGTCCTGACTTTC. The whole variable domain, filled in from reference TRBV5-1 and TRBJ2-6, reads KAGVTQTPRYLIKTRGQQVTLSCSPISGHRSVSWYQQTPGQGLQFLFEYFSETQRNKGNFPGRFSGRQFSNSRSEMNVSTLELGDSALYLCASSWRDRGPSGANVLTFGAGSRLTVL.

CDR3 DNA: TGTGCCAGCAGCCCGGACCCTCGTCGGGGCGAGCAGTACTTC. Its translation is CASSPDPRRGEQYF. The gene calls are TRBV28 and TRBJ2-7, with D possibly matching TRBD2 (5 bases). Looked up from germline, CDR1 is MDHEN and CDR2 is SYDVKM. This CDR3 contains 14 residues. V shed 6 bases and J shed 6 bases, with 18 bases lying between them.

This rearrangement joins TRBV29-1 to TRBJ2-3, with 9 nucleotides matching TRBD1. In germline, CDR1 is SQVTM, CDR2 ANQGSEA. The V segment lost 3 bases and the J segment 4 bases; nucleotides outside the gene matches: 11. The CDR3 loop spans 16 amino acids. The CDR3 DNA sequence: TGCAGCGTTGAGGTTGGGGACAGGGCTTCTCCAGATACGCAGTATTTT. As protein: CSVEVGDRASPDTQYF.

The rearrangement joins TRBV5-1 to TRBJ1-1; tentatively, D is TRBD1 (6 bases). Germline lookup yields CDR1 SGHRS and CDR2 YFSETQ. The CDR3 has 15 residues. Trimming left V 4 bases short and J 9 bases short, with 22 bases between. CDR3 nucleotides: TGCGCCAGCAGCAGTCTCACAGGGTTTGGCCCCCAAGCTTTCTTT. The encoded protein is CASSSLTGFGPQAFF. Variable domain in full (rest from reference TRBV5-1 and TRBJ1-1): KAGVTQTPRYLIKTRGQQVTLSCSPISGHRSVSWYQQTPGQGLQFLFEYFSETQRNKGNFPGRFSGRQFSNSRSEMNVSTLELGDSALYLCASSSLTGFGPQAFFGQGTRLTVV.

The chain carries TRBV10-3 and TRBJ2-2; D is perhaps TRBD1 (5 bases). The CDR3 spans 16 residues. Germline V lookup: CDR1 ENHRY, CDR2 SYGVKD. The V end lost 3 bases, the J end lost 8 bases, and 19 bases lay between the germline ends. CDR3 in DNA: TGTGCCATCAGTGATTGGACAAAGGCGACCCCGGGGGAGCTGTTTTTT. Translating it yields CAISDWTKATPGELFF.

The gene calls are TRBV7-9 and TRBJ2-5, with D possibly called TRBD1 or TRBD2 (5 bases each). The length of the CDR3 is 16 residues. Trimming removed 3 bases from V and 4 bases from J, with 18 bases in between. Germline assignment: CDR1 SEHNR and CDR2 FQNEAQ (reference sequence). The chain's CDR3 is CASSLSGTSLGETQYF. In DNA form, the CDR3 reads TGTGCCAGCAGCTTGTCAGGGACGAGTTTGGGAGAGACCCAGTACTTC.

The genes are TRBV11-2 and TRBJ2-7, with 8 bases that match TRBD1. The germline CDR1 and CDR2 sequences are SGHAT and FQNNGV. The CDR3 runs 13 residues. Trimming took 5 bases from V and 4 from J; bases not matched to a gene: 4. The DNA for the CDR3 is TGTGCCAGCAGCAGGACAGGGTTTTACGAGCAGTACTTC. Translation: CASSRTGFYEQYF.

This chain links TRBV5-5 with TRBJ2-7; D is perhaps TRBD2 (6 bases). Germline V gene data show CDR1 as SGHKS and CDR2 as YYEKEE (reference sequence). This CDR3 comprises 15 residues. Trimming removed 4 bases from V and 1 base from J, with 15 bases in between. The CDR3 DNA follows: TGTGCCAGCAGCCATCCCGGGGGTTCGTCCTACGAGCAGTACTTC. This gives the protein CASSHPGGSSYEQYF.

This clone was detected only a few times. This rearrangement joins TRBV6-4 to TRBJ1-6; D unclear. V was clipped by 5 bases and J by 9 bases, with 17 bases between them. CDR3 length: 15 amino acids. In germline, CDR1 is MRHNA, CDR2 SNTAGT. CDR3 region: CASSPAWERASPLHF. CDR3 DNA: TGTGCCAGCAGTCCCGCCTGGGAAAGAGCTTCACCCCTCCACTTT.

The V and J genes are TRBV9 and TRBJ1-2; tentative D call: TRBD1 (6 bases). This CDR3 is 13 amino acids long. V was shortened by 0 bases and J by 12 bases, with 15 bases between the two germline ends. Germline assignment: CDR1 SGDLS and CDR2 YYNGEE. Written as DNA, the CDR3 is TGTGCCAGCAGCGTAGAAGGGGGTCGCATTAACACCTTC. This codes for CASSVEGGRINTF.

The rearrangement joins TRBV11-3 to TRBJ2-7; weak D call: TRBD2 (5 bases). This CDR3 region has 14 residues. The V gene's germline CDR1 is SGHNT and CDR2 YENEEA. V shed 5 bases and J shed 3 bases, with 14 bases lying between them. The CDR3: CASSRGPPDYEQYF. The CDR3 coding sequence is TGTGCCAGCAGCCGCGGGCCGCCCGACTACGAGCAGTACTTC. Drawing the rest from reference TRBV11-3 and TRBJ2-7, the complete variable domain is EAGVVQSPRYKIIEKKQPVAFWCNPISGHNTLYWYLQNLGQGPELLIRYENEEAVDDSQLPKDRFSAERLKGVDSTLKIQPAELGDSAVYLCASSRGPPDYEQYFGPGTRLTVT.

The chain recombines TRBV29-1 with TRBJ2-5; 12 bases fit TRBD2. V dropped 7 bases and J dropped 3; count of bases not matched to a gene: 9. The CDR3 extends over 15 amino acids. Germline V gene data show CDR1 as SQVTM and CDR2 as ANQGSEA. CDR3 sequence reads: CSADGLAGKEETQYF. CDR3 DNA sequence: TGCAGCGCCGATGGACTAGCGGGAAAGGAAGAGACCCAGTACTTC.

Turning to this clone: Additional DNA sequences in this sample encode the identical CDR3. This chain joins TRBV5-1 and TRBJ2-7; 10 nucleotides line up with TRBD1. CDR1 is SGHRS and CDR2 is YFSETQ in the germline V gene. The CDR3 runs to 15 residues. V lost 0 bases, J lost 4 bases, and 4 bases stayed unmatched. Here the CDR3 reads CASSLGQGAYYEQYF. Written as DNA, the CDR3 is TGCGCCAGCAGCTTGGGACAGGGGGCGTATTACGAGCAGTACTTC.

The rearrangement links TRBV4-1 to TRBJ1-6, with D perhaps TRBD1 (5 bases). This CDR3 region has 18 residues. In germline, CDR1 is MGHRA, CDR2 YSYEKL. V was pared by 5 bases and J by 1 base, with 18 bases between. The CDR3 is CASSWGDWGSSYNSPLHF. DNA of the CDR3: TGCGCCAGCAGCTGGGGGGATTGGGGTAGTTCCTATAATTCACCCCTCCACTTT.

V usage is TRBV6-5 and J usage is TRBJ1-5; D may be TRBD1 (5 bases). V shed 5 bases and J shed 8 bases, with 7 bases lying between them. Germline V gene lookup returns CDR1 MNHEY and CDR2 SVGAGI. The CDR3 extends over 11 amino acids. The chain's CDR3 is CASSLREPQHF. CDR3 DNA: TGTGCCAGCAGTCTCAGGGAGCCCCAGCATTTT.

This chain uses TRBV7-8 with TRBJ2-2, with D perhaps matching TRBD2 (5 bases). This CDR3 is built from 15 residues. Germline CDR1 SGHVS, CDR2 FQNEAQ. Trimming took 1 base from V and 5 from J, leaving 11 bases between them. The CDR3 here is CASSLGVATTGELFF. For the CDR3, the DNA is TGTGCCAGCAGCTTAGGGGTAGCGACGACCGGGGAGCTGTTTTTT.

V gene TRBV7-9 combines with J gene TRBJ1-1, with 7 bases matching TRBD1. The ends lost 0 bases at V and 7 bases at J; junction bases unmatched: 2. This CDR3 has 13 residues. Germline-derived CDR1 and CDR2 are SEHNR and FQNEAQ (reference sequence). The CDR3 DNA reads TGTGCCAGCAGCTTAGCTGGGGACAGTGAAGCTTTCTTT. The encoded protein is CASSLAGDSEAFF.

The chain recombines TRBV27 with TRBJ2-7, with TRBD2 identical over 13 bases. Germline V gene sequence: CDR1 MNHEY, CDR2 SMNVEV (reference sequence). The V gene end was trimmed by 5 bases and the J gene end by 0 bases; junction bases not matched to a gene: 7. The CDR3 extends over 17 amino acids. The CDR3 DNA reads TGTGCCAGCAGTCCCCGGACTAGCGGGGGCAGCTCCTACGAGCAGTACTTC. Translated, it gives CASSPRTSGGSSYEQYF.

The chain combines TRBV1 with TRBJ2-2; the table's TRBD2 call for D was not verified on the DNA. TRBV1 represents a pseudogene. The CDR3 runs 21 residues. Written as DNA, the CDR3 is TGCACCAGCAGCCAAGAAGCCCCGGGACTAGCGGGAGGAGAGCCCCCCGGGGAGCTGTTTTTT. Translation: CTSSQEAPGLAGGEPPGELFF.

In regard to this clone: Within the sample, other DNA sequences also encode this same CDR3. V and J are TRBV7-9 and TRBJ1-1; TRBD1 is a possible D gene (5 bases). CDR3 length: 13 amino acids. The ends were cut back, 3 bases at V and 1 base at J, with 6 bases in the middle. Germline CDR1 and CDR2: SEHNR and FQNEAQ (reference sequence). Here the CDR3 DNA reads TGTGCCAGCAGCTTCGGGGGGAACACTGAAGCTTTCTTT. This codes for CASSFGGNTEAFF.

This chain connects TRBV5-6 to TRBJ2-5; 12 bases map to TRBD2. V was clipped by 3 bases and J by 4 bases; unmatched bases: 1. Looked up from germline, CDR1 is SGHDT and CDR2 is YYEEEE. This CDR3 has 14 amino acids. The DNA for the CDR3 is TGTGCCAGCAGCTCGGGACTAGCGGGAGAGACCCAGTACTTC. The encoded protein is CASSSGLAGETQYF.

The chain joins TRBV10-3 to TRBJ2-7; 8 positions agree with TRBD2. Germline V lookup: CDR1 ENHRY, CDR2 SYGVKD. The junction had 15 bases not matched to a gene; V was cut back by 0 bases and J by 8 bases. There are 17 residues in the CDR3. The CDR3 spells CAISESGGAGVTSKQYF. The CDR3 nucleotides read TGTGCCATCAGTGAGTCCGGGGGAGCGGGGGTCACTTCTAAGCAGTACTTC.

The chain couples TRBV5-1 to TRBJ1-2; TRBD1 matches 7 bases. The CDR3 loop spans 13 amino acids. The germline CDR1 and CDR2 sequences are SGHRS and YFSETQ. Unmatched junction bases numbered 5, after V lost 5 bases and J lost 4 bases. In DNA form, the CDR3 reads TGCGCCAGCAGGACAGGGCAAGGCTATGGCTACACCTTC. Protein sequence: CASRTGQGYGYTF.

The chain uses TRBV18 and TRBJ1-2; maybe TRBD1 (5 bases). Germline CDR1 and CDR2: KGHSH and LQKENI. The CDR3 is 13 amino acids. The V gene lost 2 bases and the J gene lost 6 bases, with 10 bases spanning the gap. The CDR3 DNA reads as TGTGCCAGCTCACCATCGGGGGATCATGGCTACACCTTC. Residues: CASSPSGDHGYTF.